A selection of T cell receptor beta chains follows, all from one sample in a study of blood T cell repertoires in COVID-19. The table came from immunoSEQ multiplex PCR; TCRdb's copy has only in-frame clones and leaves some out. The table lists around 250,000 clones, 88% of them singletons. Sequencing was carried out using PBMCs or T cells enriched from blood (not recorded which). The receptor set was obtained from a woman aged 40 to 55 who had been exposed to COVID-19. Both conserved end residues are part of each CDR3. The D gene is left open where the match is weak. Not every row has a clone size; where given, it reads once, few, many or a size class.

d_call: .; clone_size: few; v_call: TRBV30; j_call: TRBJ1-5; cdr3_aa: CAWSAGRERPQHF; cdr3_nt: TGTGCCTGGAGTGCCGGCCGAGAGCGGCCCCAGCATTTT
d_call: TRBD2; clone_size: .; v_call: TRBV6-2/TRBV6-3; j_call: TRBJ2-7; cdr3_aa: CASSGLASSYEQYF; cdr3_nt: TGTGCCAGCAGCGGACTAGCCAGCTCCTACGAGCAGTACTTC
d_call: .; clone_size: .; v_call: TRBV3-1/TRBV3-2; j_call: TRBJ2-1; cdr3_aa: CASSQDHLGQEGDEQFF; cdr3_nt: TGTGCCAGCAGCCAAGATCATTTAGGGCAAGAGGGGGATGAGCAGTTCTTC
d_call: .; clone_size: .; v_call: TRBV11-2; j_call: TRBJ1-5; cdr3_aa: CASSFSQGNQPQHF; cdr3_nt: TGTGCCAGCAGCTTTTCCCAGGGCAATCAGCCCCAGCATTTT
d_call: .; clone_size: .; v_call: TRBV28; j_call: TRBJ2-3; cdr3_aa: CASSSTGGPDTQYF; cdr3_nt: TGTGCCAGCAGTTCCACGGGGGGCCCGGATACGCAGTATTTT
d_call: .; clone_size: .; v_call: TRBV9; j_call: TRBJ2-3; cdr3_aa: CASSVGTGSGTDTQYF; cdr3_nt: TGTGCCAGCAGCGTAGGGACCGGTAGCGGCACAGATACGCAGTATTTT
d_call: TRBD1; clone_size: .; v_call: TRBV19; j_call: TRBJ1-5; cdr3_aa: CASGDRGNQPQHF; cdr3_nt: TGTGCCAGTGGAGACAGGGGCAATCAGCCCCAGCATTTT
d_call: .; clone_size: .; v_call: TRBV11-2; j_call: TRBJ2-3; cdr3_aa: CASSTFGSGTDTQYF; cdr3_nt: TGTGCCAGCAGCACCTTCGGGAGTGGCACAGATACGCAGTATTTT
d_call: .; clone_size: .; v_call: TRBV19; j_call: TRBJ1-2; cdr3_aa: CASSQQAFYGYTF; cdr3_nt: TGTGCCAGTAGTCAGCAGGCATTCTATGGCTACACCTTC
d_call: TRBD2; clone_size: .; v_call: TRBV25-1; j_call: TRBJ2-3; cdr3_aa: CASSEWEVAGGTDTQYF; cdr3_nt: TGTGCCAGCAGTGAATGGGAAGTAGCGGGGGGAACAGATACGCAGTATTTT
d_call: TRBD2; clone_size: .; v_call: TRBV4-2; j_call: TRBJ2-5; cdr3_aa: CASSRKPGLAEETQYF; cdr3_nt: TGTGCCAGCAGTCGTAAACCGGGACTAGCAGAAGAGACCCAGTACTTC
d_call: TRBD1; clone_size: .; v_call: TRBV7-2; j_call: TRBJ1-2; cdr3_aa: CASSDNLGTVTYGYTF; cdr3_nt: TGTGCCAGCAGCGACAACCTCGGGACAGTGACCTATGGCTACACCTTC
d_call: .; clone_size: once; v_call: TRBV24-1; j_call: TRBJ1-5; cdr3_aa: CATGEGNEQPQHF; cdr3_nt: TGTGCCACCGGGGAGGGTAATGAACAGCCCCAGCATTTT
d_call: .; clone_size: .; v_call: TRBV11-3; j_call: TRBJ1-6; cdr3_aa: CASSPRGTASSYNSPLHF; cdr3_nt: TGTGCCAGCAGCCCCCGCGGGACCGCTAGCTCCTATAATTCACCCCTCCACTTT
d_call: TRBD2; clone_size: once; v_call: TRBV11-2; j_call: TRBJ2-1; cdr3_aa: CASSSLGRGGYNEQFF; cdr3_nt: TGTGCCAGCAGCTCCCTAGGGCGGGGGGGTTACAATGAGCAGTTCTTC
d_call: TRBD1; clone_size: .; v_call: TRBV7-3; j_call: TRBJ1-5; cdr3_aa: CASSSGQGAFRQPQHF; cdr3_nt: TGTGCCAGCAGCTCCGGACAGGGGGCGTTTCGACAGCCCCAGCATTTT
d_call: .; clone_size: .; v_call: TRBV19; j_call: TRBJ1-3; cdr3_aa: CASSTGTGNTIYF; cdr3_nt: TGTGCCAGTAGTACGGGAACTGGAAACACCATATATTTT
d_call: TRBD1; clone_size: .; v_call: TRBV29-1; j_call: TRBJ1-2; cdr3_aa: CSVEEGTGGDYTF; cdr3_nt: TGCAGCGTTGAAGAAGGGACAGGGGGCGACTACACCTTC
d_call: .; clone_size: .; v_call: TRBV5-1; j_call: TRBJ2-5; cdr3_aa: CASSLGTGETQYF; cdr3_nt: TGCGCCAGCAGCTTGGGAACTGGAGAGACCCAGTACTTC
d_call: .; clone_size: .; v_call: TRBV19; j_call: TRBJ1-1; cdr3_aa: CASSIRVNTEAFF; cdr3_nt: TGTGCCAGTAGTATCAGGGTGAACACTGAAGCTTTCTTT
d_call: .; clone_size: .; v_call: TRBV12-3/TRBV12-4; j_call: TRBJ1-2; cdr3_aa: CASSSSGKDGYTF; cdr3_nt: TGTGCCAGCAGTTCCAGCGGGAAAGATGGCTACACCTTC
d_call: TRBD2; clone_size: .; v_call: TRBV28; j_call: TRBJ2-3; cdr3_aa: CASSSGLAGLADTQYF; cdr3_nt: TGTGCCAGCAGTTCCGGACTAGCGGGGCTGGCAGATACGCAGTATTTT
d_call: TRBD2; clone_size: .; v_call: TRBV7-3; j_call: TRBJ2-2; cdr3_aa: CASSLTLKREAPTGELFF; cdr3_nt: TGTGCCAGCAGCTTAACGTTGAAGCGGGAGGCCCCCACCGGGGAGCTGTTTTTT
d_call: TRBD1; clone_size: .; v_call: TRBV28; j_call: TRBJ1-1; cdr3_aa: CASSLIGTGLLGDTEAFF; cdr3_nt: TGTGCCAGCAGTTTAATCGGGACAGGGTTATTGGGTGACACTGAAGCTTTCTTT
d_call: .; clone_size: .; v_call: TRBV29-1; j_call: TRBJ1-2; cdr3_aa: CSVDSRVSPEASGYTF; cdr3_nt: TGCAGCGTTGATTCCAGGGTCAGCCCTGAAGCGAGTGGCTACACCTTC
d_call: TRBD2; clone_size: .; v_call: TRBV13; j_call: TRBJ2-5; cdr3_aa: CASSSRTSGSGETQYF; cdr3_nt: TGTGCCAGCAGCTCGCGGACTAGCGGGAGTGGAGAGACCCAGTACTTC
d_call: TRBD2; clone_size: .; v_call: TRBV27; j_call: TRBJ2-7; cdr3_aa: CASSLRGVGGASYEQYF; cdr3_nt: TGTGCCAGCAGTTTACGAGGTGTCGGGGGGGCCTCCTACGAGCAGTACTTC
d_call: .; clone_size: .; v_call: TRBV4-3; j_call: TRBJ1-3; cdr3_aa: CASSQERADYSGNTIYF; cdr3_nt: TGCGCCAGCAGCCAAGAAAGGGCAGACTACTCTGGAAACACCATATATTTT
d_call: TRBD1; clone_size: .; v_call: TRBV4-1; j_call: TRBJ2-2; cdr3_aa: CASTKGPGQGVTGELFF; cdr3_nt: TGCGCCAGCACCAAAGGACCGGGACAGGGTGTGACCGGGGAGCTGTTTTTT
d_call: .; clone_size: .; v_call: TRBV7-2; j_call: TRBJ1-5; cdr3_aa: CASSLTWNQPQHF; cdr3_nt: TGTGCCAGCAGCCTAACGTGGAATCAGCCCCAGCATTTT
d_call: TRBD1; clone_size: .; v_call: TRBV6-5; j_call: TRBJ2-6; cdr3_aa: CASSNRGAGANVLTF; cdr3_nt: TGTGCCAGCAGTAACAGGGGTGCCGGGGCCAACGTCCTGACTTTC
d_call: TRBD1; clone_size: .; v_call: TRBV19; j_call: TRBJ1-6; cdr3_aa: CASSIGQGIWAPLHF; cdr3_nt: TGTGCCAGTAGTATTGGACAGGGGATCTGGGCGCCCCTCCACTTT
d_call: TRBD1; clone_size: .; v_call: TRBV4-1; j_call: TRBJ2-1; cdr3_aa: CASSQDLAQGVYNEQFF; cdr3_nt: TGCGCCAGCAGCCAAGATTTGGCACAGGGGGTCTACAATGAGCAGTTCTTC
d_call: .; clone_size: few; v_call: TRBV2; j_call: TRBJ2-7; cdr3_aa: CASRPVGGPAYEQYF; cdr3_nt: TGTGCCAGCCGGCCTGTGGGGGGACCAGCCTACGAGCAGTACTTC
d_call: .; clone_size: .; v_call: TRBV12-3/TRBV12-4; j_call: TRBJ2-1; cdr3_aa: CASSLGHYNEQFF; cdr3_nt: TGTGCCAGCAGTCTCGGACACTACAATGAGCAGTTCTTC
d_call: .; clone_size: .; v_call: TRBV2; j_call: TRBJ1-1; cdr3_aa: CASSPQSLGLTEAFF; cdr3_nt: TGTGCCAGCAGCCCGCAGAGCCTGGGGCTCACTGAAGCTTTCTTT
d_call: .; clone_size: .; v_call: TRBV6-1; j_call: TRBJ1-3; cdr3_aa: CASSEGVGSGNTIYF; cdr3_nt: TGTGCCAGCAGTGAAGGCGTTGGCTCTGGAAACACCATATATTTT
d_call: TRBD2; clone_size: .; v_call: TRBV5-4; j_call: TRBJ2-1; cdr3_aa: CASRRGWTGGESYNEQFF; cdr3_nt: TGTGCCAGCCGGCGAGGCTGGACGGGAGGGGAGTCCTACAATGAGCAGTTCTTC
d_call: .; clone_size: few; v_call: TRBV14; j_call: TRBJ2-3; cdr3_aa: CASSQGARDTDTQYF; cdr3_nt: TGTGCCAGCAGCCAAGGGGCCCGGGACACAGATACGCAGTATTTT
d_call: .; clone_size: .; v_call: TRBV11-2; j_call: TRBJ1-3; cdr3_aa: CASSFLSTALNTIYF; cdr3_nt: TGTGCCAGCAGCTTCCTTTCGACAGCTTTAAACACCATATATTTT
d_call: .; clone_size: .; v_call: TRBV18; j_call: TRBJ1-4; cdr3_aa: CASSPLRQGNEKLFF; cdr3_nt: TGTGCCAGCTCACCACTGAGGCAGGGGAACGAAAAACTGTTTTTT
d_call: TRBD1; clone_size: .; v_call: TRBV4-3; j_call: TRBJ2-1; cdr3_aa: CASSPRQGNEQFF; cdr3_nt: TGCGCCAGCAGCCCGCGACAGGGGAATGAGCAGTTCTTC
d_call: TRBD1; clone_size: .; v_call: TRBV5-4; j_call: TRBJ2-7; cdr3_aa: CASSLFSTGSHEQYF; cdr3_nt: TGTGCCAGCAGCTTGTTTTCGACAGGGAGCCACGAGCAGTACTTC
d_call: .; clone_size: .; v_call: TRBV28; j_call: TRBJ1-6; cdr3_aa: CASSFKQYNSPLHF; cdr3_nt: TGTGCCAGCAGTTTTAAACAGTATAATTCACCCCTCCACTTT
d_call: .; clone_size: .; v_call: TRBV3-1/TRBV3-2; j_call: TRBJ2-4; cdr3_aa: CASSQDRWGPSAKNIQYF; cdr3_nt: TGTGCCAGCAGCCAAGATAGATGGGGGCCTTCAGCCAAAAACATTCAGTACTTC
d_call: .; clone_size: .; v_call: TRBV7-9; j_call: TRBJ2-1; cdr3_aa: CASSLAPVSSYNEQFF; cdr3_nt: TGTGCCAGCAGCTTAGCACCCGTTAGCTCCTACAATGAGCAGTTCTTC
d_call: .; clone_size: .; v_call: TRBV3-1/TRBV3-2; j_call: TRBJ1-2; cdr3_aa: CASSQDYYRALLDGYTF; cdr3_nt: TGTGCCAGCAGCCAAGATTATTACAGGGCATTGCTGGATGGCTACACCTTC
d_call: TRBD2; clone_size: .; v_call: TRBV5-1; j_call: TRBJ2-1; cdr3_aa: CASSLGHEAGPNNEQFF; cdr3_nt: TGCGCCAGCAGCTTGGGCCATGAAGCGGGGCCTAACAATGAGCAGTTCTTC
d_call: .; clone_size: .; v_call: TRBV28; j_call: TRBJ2-7; cdr3_aa: CASSFGGRRSYEQYF; cdr3_nt: TGTGCCAGCAGTTTTGGGGGCCGCCGCTCCTACGAGCAGTACTTC
d_call: TRBD1; clone_size: .; v_call: TRBV5-1; j_call: TRBJ2-5; cdr3_aa: CASSLGDRDQETQYF; cdr3_nt: TGTGCCAGCAGCTTGGGGGACAGAGACCAAGAGACCCAGTACTTC
d_call: TRBD2; clone_size: .; v_call: TRBV11-3; j_call: TRBJ2-1; cdr3_aa: CASSPRGLAGDEQFF; cdr3_nt: TGTGCCAGCAGTCCTCGAGGACTAGCGGGAGATGAGCAGTTCTTC
d_call: TRBD1; clone_size: .; v_call: TRBV4-1; j_call: TRBJ1-3; cdr3_aa: CASSPERTGGKRSGNTIYF; cdr3_nt: TGCGCCAGCAGCCCAGAGAGGACAGGGGGTAAGAGGTCTGGAAACACCATATATTTT
d_call: TRBD1; clone_size: .; v_call: TRBV6-2/TRBV6-3; j_call: TRBJ1-2; cdr3_aa: CASSHHGQGNYGYTF; cdr3_nt: TGTGCCAGCAGCCACCATGGACAGGGTAACTATGGCTACACCTTC
d_call: .; clone_size: few; v_call: TRBV25-1; j_call: TRBJ2-7; cdr3_aa: CASSELGGRAPKNEQYF; cdr3_nt: TGTGCCAGCAGTGAATTGGGAGGCAGGGCTCCCAAAAACGAGCAGTACTTC
d_call: TRBD2; clone_size: .; v_call: TRBV18; j_call: TRBJ2-1; cdr3_aa: CASSPGLAGGRGSYNEQFF; cdr3_nt: TGTGCCAGCTCACCCGGACTAGCGGGAGGACGGGGCTCCTACAATGAGCAGTTCTTC
d_call: .; clone_size: .; v_call: TRBV29-1; j_call: TRBJ1-2; cdr3_aa: CSVEHGRGGYTF; cdr3_nt: TGCAGCGTTGAACACGGGAGGGGTGGCTACACCTTC
d_call: .; clone_size: .; v_call: TRBV5-1; j_call: TRBJ2-1; cdr3_aa: CASGVAGNNEQFF; cdr3_nt: TGTGCCAGCGGAGTGGCGGGCAACAATGAGCAGTTCTTC
d_call: .; clone_size: .; v_call: TRBV6-5; j_call: TRBJ1-1; cdr3_aa: CASFRGSRTEAFF; cdr3_nt: TGTGCCAGTTTTAGGGGCTCCCGGACTGAAGCTTTCTTT
d_call: TRBD1; clone_size: .; v_call: TRBV7-9; j_call: TRBJ1-1; cdr3_aa: CASSPPGTGPGTEAFF; cdr3_nt: TGTGCCAGCAGCCCCCCCGGGACAGGGCCGGGCACTGAAGCTTTCTTT
d_call: TRBD2; clone_size: .; v_call: TRBV18; j_call: TRBJ2-7; cdr3_aa: CASSPPSLADYEQYF; cdr3_nt: TGTGCCAGCTCACCGCCCTCGCTAGCGGACTACGAGCAGTACTTC